This T cell receptor (beta chain) was obtained from a study of blood T cells in healthy people across ages (dated by TCRdb to between 2014 and 2017). About the study as a whole: Template switching captured roughly one uniquely barcoded TCR beta cDNA molecule per two T cells in model experiments. Age-related changes in TCR beta repertoire diversity were measured in the study by deep sequencing normalized with unique cDNA molecular identifiers. Two additional independent replicas of 1 million unique cDNA reads from the same blood draw were analyzed for two donors (one aged 18 to 29 and one aged 80 or older). To avoid experimental bias, donors of different ages were randomly spread across the sequencing lanes. The donors were split into four age groups: young (average 16 years), middle-aged (39), aged (about 62) and long-lived (under 85).

Regarding this clonotype: Its antigen target is currently unknown. Mismatch with germline at one junction end may stem from a read error.

Based on the germline V gene, the CDR1 and CDR2 sequences are KGHSH and LQKENI. Taken from cysteine to phenylalanine, the CDR3 has 14 residues. The read is trimmed to its CDR3 DNA, 42 bases read in frame from base 1. Systemically healthy Caucasian individuals from Russia, 39 in total and aged about 6 to 90 years, were included as donors. Around 10 milliliters of peripheral blood were collected from each donor into EDTA-treated Vacutainer tubes. PBMCs were isolated by Ficoll-Paque density-gradient centrifugation, with at least 7 million obtained per sample. Trizol reagent was used to extract total RNA from PBMCs, with at least 5.5 micrograms per sample. Naive CD45RAhigh/CD27high T cell percentages were measured by flow cytometry on a PBMC aliquot from every donor. Results the study describes overall, beyond this receptor: Observed TCR beta diversity per million T cells fell roughly linearly with age, and a significant reduction was already apparent by age roughly 40. Compared with the aged group, more naive CD4+ T cells, fewer expanded clones and increased TCR diversity were shown by the long-lived group, suggesting age selection. The percentage of naive T cells measured by flow cytometry correlated strongly with observed TCR beta diversity. Bulk unsorted PBMC profiling prevented conclusive comparison of naive and antigen-experienced compartments. Estimates of total diversity based on one million sequenced T cells were considered lower bounds and underestimates. Donor CMV infection status was unknown, potentially confounding age-related changes in expanded clonotypes.

The method behind the library was 5' RACE. A second PCR of roughly 7 to 11 cycles was performed with a sample-barcoded 5' primer and a J-beta primer mix. Each TCR beta cDNA molecule received a unique molecular identifier from a template-switch 5' adaptor carrying 12 random nucleotides. Each sample yielded at least 2.5 million CDR3-containing paired-end reads. The Mint cDNA synthesis kit, primed by a TRBC-specific oligonucleotide, was used to synthesize first-strand cDNA from all RNA. All cDNA was treated with uracil-DNA glycosylase and then went through a first 18-cycle PCR with the universal primers M1SS and BC2_uni_R. The authors' pipeline ran thus. Each sample was normalized by randomly selecting 1 million high-quality reads, each carrying a distinct molecular identifier. Reads sharing molecular identifiers were discarded rather than binned into consensus sequences. CDR3 identification, clonotype clustering and error correction used MiTCR with a Q25 quality threshold and the strictest error-elimination algorithm. A nonparametric unseen species model with Euler transformation was used to estimate a lower bound on total TCR beta diversity. TCRdb trimmed the raw reads at Q25, called clones with MiXCR and kept productive beta chains. Rows are combined by CDR3 protein, so each entry shows the most common genes and DNA. TCRdb's processing, not the authors', yielded these V and J calls. The sample table holds approximately 1,700,000 distinct CDR3 sequences, of which roughly two fifths were seen once. The ten largest clones take up more than 20% of the sample.

Specimen: blood. The chain joins TRBV18 to TRBJ1-2; too little of a D gene remains to name it. This sequence was found in a human donor in good health. The DNA sequence follows: TGTGCCAGCTCACCGGCGGTGACCGACTACGGCTACACCTTC. This is translated as CASSPAVTDYGYTF.